This T cell receptor beta chain derives from a study of T cells in localized non-small cell lung cancer. Regarding the study as a whole: Median detection of top 100 tumor clones in adjacent lung was under 75 clones. Measurement of T cell clonality placed uninvolved adjacent lung highest, above the level in tumor. As only one tumor region underwent sequencing, heterogeneity remains possible.

Assay used: immunoSEQ multiplex PCR; TCRdb lists only in-frame clones, some missing. The repertoire holds 45,000 to 55,000 clones, 60% to 85% seen once, with 17% in the top ten. As to this clone: Its target is not known.

This clonotype was sampled from a man aged 35 to 69 with stage I squamous cell lung carcinoma. The sequencing here drew on peripheral blood, taken before any cancer treatment.

CDR3 protein: CASSQDGVGELFF. CDR3 nucleotides: TGCGCCAGCAGCCAAGATGGGGTCGGGGAGCTGTTTTTT. This chain joins TRBV4-1 and TRBJ2-2; no definite D call. V was trimmed by 0 bases and J by 7 bases, leaving 6 bases between them. The CDR3 has 13 amino acids. In germline, CDR1 is MGHRA, CDR2 YSYEKL.